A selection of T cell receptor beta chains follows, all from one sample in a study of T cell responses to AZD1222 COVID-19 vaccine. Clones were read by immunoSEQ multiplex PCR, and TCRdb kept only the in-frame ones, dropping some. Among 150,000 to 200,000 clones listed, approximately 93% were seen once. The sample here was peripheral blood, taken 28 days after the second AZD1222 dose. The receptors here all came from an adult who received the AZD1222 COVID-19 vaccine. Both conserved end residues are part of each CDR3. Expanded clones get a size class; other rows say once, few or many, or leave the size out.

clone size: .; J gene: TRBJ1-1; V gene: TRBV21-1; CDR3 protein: CASTGQGWMPINTEAFF
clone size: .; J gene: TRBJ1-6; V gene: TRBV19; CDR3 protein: CATKRGGIDSPLHF
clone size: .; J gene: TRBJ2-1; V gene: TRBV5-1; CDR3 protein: CASSFGQDYNEQFF
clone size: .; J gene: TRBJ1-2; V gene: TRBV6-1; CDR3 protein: CASSEQGYGYTF
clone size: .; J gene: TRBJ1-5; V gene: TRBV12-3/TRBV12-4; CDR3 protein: CASILGGNQPQHF
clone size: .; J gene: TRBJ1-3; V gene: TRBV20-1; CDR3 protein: CSAKGNTIYF
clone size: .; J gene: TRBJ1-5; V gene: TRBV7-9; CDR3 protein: CASSLEGIWGQPQHF
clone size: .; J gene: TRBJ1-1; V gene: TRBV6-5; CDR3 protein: CASRFGDTEAFF
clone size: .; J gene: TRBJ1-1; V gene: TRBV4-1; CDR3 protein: CASSISFREVGTEAFF
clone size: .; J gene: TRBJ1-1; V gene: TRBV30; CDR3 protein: CAWREGGSGGPEAFF
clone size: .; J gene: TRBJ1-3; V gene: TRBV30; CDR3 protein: CAWSVPGRWNTIYF
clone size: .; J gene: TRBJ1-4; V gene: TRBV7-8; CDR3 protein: CASSFRDRGSTNEKLFF
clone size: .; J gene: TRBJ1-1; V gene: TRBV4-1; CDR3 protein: CASSQTGTGVEAFF
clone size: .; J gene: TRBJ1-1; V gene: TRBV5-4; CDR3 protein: CASSLGTNTEAFF
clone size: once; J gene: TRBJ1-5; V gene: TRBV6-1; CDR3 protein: CASSGNGGGGYSNQPQHF
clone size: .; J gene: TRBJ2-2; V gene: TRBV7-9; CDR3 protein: CASTMGQGAGELFF
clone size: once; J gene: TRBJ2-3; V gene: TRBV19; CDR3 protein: CASSIAPRPDTQYF
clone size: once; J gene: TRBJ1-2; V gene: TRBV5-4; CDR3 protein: CASSLGGANYGYTF
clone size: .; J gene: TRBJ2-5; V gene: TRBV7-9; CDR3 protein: CASSLGGTTALETQYF
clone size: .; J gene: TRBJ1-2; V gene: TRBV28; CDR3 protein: CASSVGQGLHGYTF
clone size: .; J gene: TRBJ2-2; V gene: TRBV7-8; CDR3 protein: CASSSSRRAGGHGGELFF
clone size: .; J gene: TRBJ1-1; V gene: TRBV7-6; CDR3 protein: CASSLGEVPNTEAFF
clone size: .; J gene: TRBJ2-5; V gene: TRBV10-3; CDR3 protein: CAISETPGQGEETQYF
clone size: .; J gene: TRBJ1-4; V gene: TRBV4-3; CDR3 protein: CASSLTVDEKLFF
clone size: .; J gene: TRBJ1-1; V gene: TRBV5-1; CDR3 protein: CASRREATEAFF
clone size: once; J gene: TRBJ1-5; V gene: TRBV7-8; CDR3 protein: CASSKGGNSNQPQHF
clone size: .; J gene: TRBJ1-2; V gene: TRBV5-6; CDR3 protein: CASSIRTGLIGYTF
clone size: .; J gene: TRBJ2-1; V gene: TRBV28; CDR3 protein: CASSSFGGGVNEQFF
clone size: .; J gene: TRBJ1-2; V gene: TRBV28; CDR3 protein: CASSLPNYGYTF
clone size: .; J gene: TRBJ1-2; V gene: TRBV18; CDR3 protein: CASSPAGANYGYTF
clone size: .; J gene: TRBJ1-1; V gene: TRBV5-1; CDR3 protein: CASTLAGLQGRNTEAFF
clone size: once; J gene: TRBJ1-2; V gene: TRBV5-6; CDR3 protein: CASSLITGASYGYTF
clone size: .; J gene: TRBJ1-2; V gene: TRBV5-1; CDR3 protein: CASSPAGRVSSNYGYTF
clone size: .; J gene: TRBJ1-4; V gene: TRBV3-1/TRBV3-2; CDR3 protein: CASSQGAFNEKLFF
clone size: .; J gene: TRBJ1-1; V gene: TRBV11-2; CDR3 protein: CASSLVENTEAFF
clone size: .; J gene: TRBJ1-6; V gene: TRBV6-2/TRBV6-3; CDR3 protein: CASSYSNSPLHF
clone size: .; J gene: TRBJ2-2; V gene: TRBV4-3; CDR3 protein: CASSQLRVGHKPRGELFF
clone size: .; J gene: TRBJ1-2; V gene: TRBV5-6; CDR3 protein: CASSLEPGRNFYGYTF
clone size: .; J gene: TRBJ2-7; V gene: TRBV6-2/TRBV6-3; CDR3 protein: CASSPQILGEQYF
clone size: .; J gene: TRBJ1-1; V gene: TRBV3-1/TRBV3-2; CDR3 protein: CASSQEGIVTEAFF
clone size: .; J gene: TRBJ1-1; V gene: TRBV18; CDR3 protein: CASSQDKGNTEAFF
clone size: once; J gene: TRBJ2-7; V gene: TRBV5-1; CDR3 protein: CASSSETSGVYEQYF
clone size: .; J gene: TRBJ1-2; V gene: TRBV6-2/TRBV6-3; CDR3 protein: CASSYTPGGGYTF
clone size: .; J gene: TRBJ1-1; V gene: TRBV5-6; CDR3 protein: CASSLEFSGGNTEAFF
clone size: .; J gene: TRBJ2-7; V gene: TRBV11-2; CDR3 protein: CASSSRVTLQGAEQYF
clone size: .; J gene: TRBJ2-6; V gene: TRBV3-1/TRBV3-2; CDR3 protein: CASSLVSGGSGANVLTF
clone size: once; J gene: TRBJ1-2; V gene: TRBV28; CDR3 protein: CASSLLPYGYTF
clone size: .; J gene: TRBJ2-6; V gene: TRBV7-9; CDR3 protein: CASSPSPGTSGANVLTF
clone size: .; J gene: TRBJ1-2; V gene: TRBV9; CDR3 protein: CASSVGGQGAYGYTF
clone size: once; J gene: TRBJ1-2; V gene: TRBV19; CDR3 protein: CASSPIGTGTGGYYGYTF
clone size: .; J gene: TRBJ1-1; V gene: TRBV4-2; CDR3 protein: CASSQLLNTEAFF
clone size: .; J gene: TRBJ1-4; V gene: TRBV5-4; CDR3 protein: CASSLKGPMGEKLFF
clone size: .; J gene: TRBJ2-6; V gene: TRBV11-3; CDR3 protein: CASSSGQGASGANVLTF
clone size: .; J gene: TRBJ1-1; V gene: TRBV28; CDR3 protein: CATQVQGTEAFF